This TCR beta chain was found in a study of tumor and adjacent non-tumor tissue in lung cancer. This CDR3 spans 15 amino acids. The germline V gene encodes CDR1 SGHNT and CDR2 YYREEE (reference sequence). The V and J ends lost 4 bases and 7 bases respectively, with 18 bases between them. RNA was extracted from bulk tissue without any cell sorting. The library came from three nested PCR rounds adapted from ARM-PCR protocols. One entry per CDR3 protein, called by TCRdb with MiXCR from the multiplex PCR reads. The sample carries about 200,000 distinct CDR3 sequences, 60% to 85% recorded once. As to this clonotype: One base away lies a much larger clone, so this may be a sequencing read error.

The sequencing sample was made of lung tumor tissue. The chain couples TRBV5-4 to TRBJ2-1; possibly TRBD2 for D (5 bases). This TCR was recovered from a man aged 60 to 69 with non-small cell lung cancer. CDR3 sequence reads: CASSLSATYSNEQFF. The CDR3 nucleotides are TGTGCCAGCAGCCTTAGCGCAACCTATAGTAATGAGCAGTTCTTC.